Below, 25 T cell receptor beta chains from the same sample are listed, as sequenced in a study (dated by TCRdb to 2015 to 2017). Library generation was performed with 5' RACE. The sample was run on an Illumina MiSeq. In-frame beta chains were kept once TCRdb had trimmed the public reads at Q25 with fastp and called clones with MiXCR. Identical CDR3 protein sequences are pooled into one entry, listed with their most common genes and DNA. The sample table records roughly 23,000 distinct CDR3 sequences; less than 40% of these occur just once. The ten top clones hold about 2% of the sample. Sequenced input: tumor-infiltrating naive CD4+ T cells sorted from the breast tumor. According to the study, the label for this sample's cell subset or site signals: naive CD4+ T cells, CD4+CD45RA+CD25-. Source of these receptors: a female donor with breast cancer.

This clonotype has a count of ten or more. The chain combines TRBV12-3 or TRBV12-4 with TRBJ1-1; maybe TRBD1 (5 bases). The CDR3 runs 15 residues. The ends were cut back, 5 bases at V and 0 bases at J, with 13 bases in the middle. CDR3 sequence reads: CASSQSPGVNTEAFF. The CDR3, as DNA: TGTGCCAGCAGTCAAAGCCCGGGGGTGAACACTGAAGCTTTCTTT.

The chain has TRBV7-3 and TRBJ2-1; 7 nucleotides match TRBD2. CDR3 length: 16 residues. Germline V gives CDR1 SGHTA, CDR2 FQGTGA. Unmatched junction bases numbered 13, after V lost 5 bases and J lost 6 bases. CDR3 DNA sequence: TGTGCCAGCAGCCCTCAAAGAACAGCGGGACTCAATGAGCAGTTCTTC. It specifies CASSPQRTAGLNEQFF.

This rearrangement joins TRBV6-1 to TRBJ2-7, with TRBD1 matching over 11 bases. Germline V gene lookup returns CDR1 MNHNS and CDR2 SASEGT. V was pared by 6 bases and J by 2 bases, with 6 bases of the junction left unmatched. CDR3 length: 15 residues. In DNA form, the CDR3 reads TGTGCCAGCAGCTTTGGGACAGGGGGGACCTACGAGCAGTACTTC. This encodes CASSFGTGGTYEQYF.

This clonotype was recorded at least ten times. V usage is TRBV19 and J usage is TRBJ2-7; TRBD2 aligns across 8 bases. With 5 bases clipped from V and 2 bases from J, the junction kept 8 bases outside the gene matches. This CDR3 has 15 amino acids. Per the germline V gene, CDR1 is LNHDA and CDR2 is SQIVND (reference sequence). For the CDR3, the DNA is TGTGCCAGTAGTCTATTTAGCGGGACTACCTACGAGCAGTACTTC. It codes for CASSLFSGTTYEQYF.

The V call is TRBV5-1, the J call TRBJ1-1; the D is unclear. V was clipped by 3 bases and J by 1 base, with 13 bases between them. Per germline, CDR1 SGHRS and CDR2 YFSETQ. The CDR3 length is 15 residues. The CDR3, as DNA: TGCGCCAGCAGCTCCGCGGGTGTGGCGAACACTGAAGCTTTCTTT. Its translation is CASSSAGVANTEAFF.

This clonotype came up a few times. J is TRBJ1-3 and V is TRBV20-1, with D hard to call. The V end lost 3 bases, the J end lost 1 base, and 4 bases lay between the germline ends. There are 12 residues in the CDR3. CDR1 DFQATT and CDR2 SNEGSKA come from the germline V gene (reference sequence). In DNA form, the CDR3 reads TGCAGTGCTAGGTTATCTGGAAACACCATATATTTT. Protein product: CSARLSGNTIYF.

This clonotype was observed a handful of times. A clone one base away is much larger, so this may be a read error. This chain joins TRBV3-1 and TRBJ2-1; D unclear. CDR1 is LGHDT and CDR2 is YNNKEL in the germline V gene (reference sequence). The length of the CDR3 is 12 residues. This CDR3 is CASGQDVNEQFF. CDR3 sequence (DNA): TGTGCCAGCGGCCAAGATGTTAATGAGCAGTTCTTC.

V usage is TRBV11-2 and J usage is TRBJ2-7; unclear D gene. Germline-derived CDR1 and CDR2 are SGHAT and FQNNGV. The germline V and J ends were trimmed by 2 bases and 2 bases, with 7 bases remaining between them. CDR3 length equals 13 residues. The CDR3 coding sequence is TGTGCCAGCAGCTTAACCTTTACCTACGAGCAGTACTTC. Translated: CASSLTFTYEQYF.

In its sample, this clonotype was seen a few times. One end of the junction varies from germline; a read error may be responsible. This chain's CDR3 is CASSPGTGPDTQYF. DNA of the CDR3: TGTGCCAGCAGTCCCGGGACAGGGCCCGATACGCAGTATTTT. The genes are TRBV10-3 and TRBJ2-3; 9 positions agree with TRBD1. The CDR3 is 14 residues long. Germline CDR1 and CDR2: ENHRY and SYGVKD.

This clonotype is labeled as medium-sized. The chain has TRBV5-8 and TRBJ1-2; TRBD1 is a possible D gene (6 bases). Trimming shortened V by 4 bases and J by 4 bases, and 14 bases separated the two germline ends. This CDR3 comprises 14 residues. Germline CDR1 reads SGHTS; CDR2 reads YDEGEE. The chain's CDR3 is CASSPGGHRYGYTF. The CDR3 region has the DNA TGTGCCAGCAGCCCCGGGGGGCACCGCTATGGCTACACCTTC.

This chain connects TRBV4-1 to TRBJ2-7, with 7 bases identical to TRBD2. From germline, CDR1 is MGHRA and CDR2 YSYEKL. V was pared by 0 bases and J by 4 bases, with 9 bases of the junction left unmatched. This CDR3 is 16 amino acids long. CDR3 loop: CASSQDPLACAYEQYF. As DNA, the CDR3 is TGCGCCAGCAGCCAAGATCCACTAGCGTGTGCTTACGAGCAGTACTTC.

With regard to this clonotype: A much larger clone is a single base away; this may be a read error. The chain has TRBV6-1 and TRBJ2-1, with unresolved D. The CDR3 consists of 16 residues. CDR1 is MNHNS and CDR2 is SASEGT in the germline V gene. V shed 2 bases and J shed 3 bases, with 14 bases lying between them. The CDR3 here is CASSEWVGSYYNEQFF. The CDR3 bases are TGTGCCAGCAGTGAATGGGTGGGCAGCTACTACAATGAGCAGTTCTTC.

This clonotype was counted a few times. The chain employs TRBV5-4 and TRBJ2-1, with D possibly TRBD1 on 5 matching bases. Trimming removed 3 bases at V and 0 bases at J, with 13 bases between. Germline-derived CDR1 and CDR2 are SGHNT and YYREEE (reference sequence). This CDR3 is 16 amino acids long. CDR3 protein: CASSSDTGVSYNEQFF. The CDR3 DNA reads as TGTGCCAGCAGCTCGGACACTGGCGTCTCCTACAATGAGCAGTTCTTC.

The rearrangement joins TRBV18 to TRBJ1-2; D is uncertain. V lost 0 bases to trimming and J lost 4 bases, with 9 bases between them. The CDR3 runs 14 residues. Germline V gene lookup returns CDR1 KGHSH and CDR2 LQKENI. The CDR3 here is CASSPPEVGYGYTF. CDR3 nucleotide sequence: TGTGCCAGCTCACCACCGGAGGTTGGCTATGGCTACACCTTC.

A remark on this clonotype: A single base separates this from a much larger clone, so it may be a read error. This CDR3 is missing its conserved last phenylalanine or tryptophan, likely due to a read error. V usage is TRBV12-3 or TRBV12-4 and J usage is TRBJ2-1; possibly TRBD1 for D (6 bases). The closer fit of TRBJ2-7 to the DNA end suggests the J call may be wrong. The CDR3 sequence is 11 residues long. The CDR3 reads CASRSGQSQYS. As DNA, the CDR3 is TGTGCCAGCAGATCCGGACAGTCGCAGTACTCC.

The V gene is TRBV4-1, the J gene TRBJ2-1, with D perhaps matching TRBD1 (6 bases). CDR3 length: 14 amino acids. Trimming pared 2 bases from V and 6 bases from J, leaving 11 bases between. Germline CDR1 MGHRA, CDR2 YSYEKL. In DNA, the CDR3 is TGCGCCAGCAGCCAACTCGTCAGGGGCAATGAGCAGTTCTTC. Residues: CASSQLVRGNEQFF.

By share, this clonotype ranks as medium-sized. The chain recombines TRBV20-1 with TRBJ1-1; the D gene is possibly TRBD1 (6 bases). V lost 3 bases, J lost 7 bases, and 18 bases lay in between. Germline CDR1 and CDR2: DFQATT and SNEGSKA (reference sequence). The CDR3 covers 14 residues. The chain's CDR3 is CSASRPSGAIEAFF. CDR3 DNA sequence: TGCAGTGCTAGTAGGCCCTCAGGGGCGATTGAAGCTTTCTTT.

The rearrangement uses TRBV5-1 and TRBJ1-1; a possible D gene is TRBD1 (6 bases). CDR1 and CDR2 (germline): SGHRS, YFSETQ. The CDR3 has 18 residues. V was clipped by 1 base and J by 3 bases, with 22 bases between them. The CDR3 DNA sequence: TGCGCCAGCAGCTTGACCGCACGGGGGGCAATAAGAGACACTGAAGCTTTCTTT. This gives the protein CASSLTARGAIRDTEAFF.

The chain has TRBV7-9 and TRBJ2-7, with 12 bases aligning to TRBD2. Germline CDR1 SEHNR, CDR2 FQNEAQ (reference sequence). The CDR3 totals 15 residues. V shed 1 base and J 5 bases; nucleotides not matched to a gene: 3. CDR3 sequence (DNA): TGTGCCAGCAGCTTAGGGACTAGCGGGATCCACGAGCAGTACTTC. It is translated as CASSLGTSGIHEQYF.

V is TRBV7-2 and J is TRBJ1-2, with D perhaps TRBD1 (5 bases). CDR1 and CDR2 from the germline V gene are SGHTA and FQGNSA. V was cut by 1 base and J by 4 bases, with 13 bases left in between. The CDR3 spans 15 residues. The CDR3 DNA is TGTGCCAGCAGCTTAGAGTACAGGACCAGCTATGGCTACACCTTC. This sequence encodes CASSLEYRTSYGYTF.

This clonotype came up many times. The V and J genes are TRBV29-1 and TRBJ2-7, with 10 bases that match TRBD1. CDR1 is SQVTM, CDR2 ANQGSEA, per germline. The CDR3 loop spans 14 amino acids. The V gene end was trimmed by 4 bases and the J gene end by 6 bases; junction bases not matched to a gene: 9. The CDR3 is CSVAWGQGFGEQYF. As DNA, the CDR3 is TGCAGCGTTGCTTGGGGACAGGGGTTTGGCGAGCAGTACTTC.

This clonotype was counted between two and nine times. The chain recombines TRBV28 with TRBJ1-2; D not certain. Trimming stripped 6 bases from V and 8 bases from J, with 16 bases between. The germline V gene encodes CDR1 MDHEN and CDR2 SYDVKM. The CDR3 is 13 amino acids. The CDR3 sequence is CASSAGLPGGYTF. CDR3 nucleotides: TGTGCCAGCAGCGCGGGGTTGCCTGGCGGCTACACCTTC.

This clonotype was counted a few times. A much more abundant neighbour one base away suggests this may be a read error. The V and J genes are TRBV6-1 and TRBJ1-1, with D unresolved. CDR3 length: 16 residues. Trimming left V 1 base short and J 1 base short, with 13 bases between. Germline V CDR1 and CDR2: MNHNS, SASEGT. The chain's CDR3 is CASSEGVYVENTEAFF. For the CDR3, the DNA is TGTGCCAGCAGTGAAGGGGTCTACGTAGAGAACACTGAAGCTTTCTTT.

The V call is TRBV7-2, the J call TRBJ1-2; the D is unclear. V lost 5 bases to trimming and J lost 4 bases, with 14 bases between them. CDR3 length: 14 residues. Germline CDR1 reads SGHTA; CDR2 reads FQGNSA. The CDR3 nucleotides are TGTGCCAGCAGCACCCCCACAGAAAGCTATGGCTACACCTTC. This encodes CASSTPTESYGYTF. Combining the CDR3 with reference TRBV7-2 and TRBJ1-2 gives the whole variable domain GAGVSQSPSNKVTEKGKDVELRCDPISGHTALYWYRQSLGQGLEFLIYFQGNSAPDKSGLPSDRFSAERTGGSVSTLTIQRTQQEDSAVYLCASSTPTESYGYTFGSGTRLTVV.

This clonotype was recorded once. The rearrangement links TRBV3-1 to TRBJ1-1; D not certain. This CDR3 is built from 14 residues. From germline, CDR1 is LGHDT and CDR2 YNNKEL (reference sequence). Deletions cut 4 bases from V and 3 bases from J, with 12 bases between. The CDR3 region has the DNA TGTGCCAGCAGCCCCTGGGCAACAGACACTGAAGCTTTCTTT. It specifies CASSPWATDTEAFF.